This TCR beta chain was recorded in a study of T cell repertoires in cytomegalovirus infection. Study in general: Through public TCR beta signatures, both CMV infection and matching HLA type were indicated. General study findings and limits: Accumulated public TCR beta family frequency recognized individuals carrying CMV together with the relevant HLA. There were HLA-C-restricted CMV-specific TCR beta clonotypes dominating the ex vivo response.

MiXCR, applied by TCRdb to the reads, yields one record per CDR3 protein. The sample lists about 530,000 distinct CDR3 sequences; approximately 25% were seen once. Comment on this clonotype: No antigen is known for it.

The CDR3 sequence is 11 residues long. The germline V gene has CDR1 LGHNT and CDR2 FRNRAP. The V end was cut by 0 bases, the J end by 12 bases, with 6 bases between. The rearrangement joins TRBV12-5 to TRBJ2-1; no clear D gene. The sequenced sample was PBMCs. This receptor was obtained from a human donor in good health (CMV status not recorded). Some clones in this sample may be carry-over from other donors' samples. CDR3 DNA: TGTGCTAGTGGTTTGGTACTGGTGCAGTTCTTC. Its translation: CASGLVLVQFF.